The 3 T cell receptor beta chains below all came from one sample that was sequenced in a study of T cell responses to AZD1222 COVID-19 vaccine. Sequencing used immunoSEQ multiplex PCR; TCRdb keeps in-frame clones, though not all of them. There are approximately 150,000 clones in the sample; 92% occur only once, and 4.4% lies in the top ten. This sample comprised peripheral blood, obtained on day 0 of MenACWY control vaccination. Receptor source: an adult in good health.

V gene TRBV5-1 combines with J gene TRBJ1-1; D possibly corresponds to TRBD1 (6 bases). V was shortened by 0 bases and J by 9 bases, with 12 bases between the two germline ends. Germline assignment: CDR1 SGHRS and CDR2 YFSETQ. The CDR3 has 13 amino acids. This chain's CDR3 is CASSLGQEQKAFF. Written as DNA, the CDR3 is TGCGCCAGCAGCTTGGGACAGGAACAGAAAGCTTTCTTT.

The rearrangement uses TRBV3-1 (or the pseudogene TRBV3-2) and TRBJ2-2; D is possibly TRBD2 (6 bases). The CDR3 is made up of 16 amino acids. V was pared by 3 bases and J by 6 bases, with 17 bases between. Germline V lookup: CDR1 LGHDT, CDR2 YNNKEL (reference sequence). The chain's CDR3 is CASSQPGLSYAGELFF. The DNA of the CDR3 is TGTGCCAGCAGCCAGCCGGGACTCTCCTATGCCGGGGAGCTGTTTTTT.

CDR3 nucleotide sequence: TGTGCCAGCGCCCTTCCGAACACTGAAGCTTTCTTT. Its protein is CASALPNTEAFF. V usage is TRBV14 and J usage is TRBJ1-1, with no clear D. The ends were cut back, 8 bases at V and 1 base at J, with 8 bases in the middle. Germline V lookup: CDR1 SGHDN, CDR2 FVKESK. CDR3 length: 12 amino acids.